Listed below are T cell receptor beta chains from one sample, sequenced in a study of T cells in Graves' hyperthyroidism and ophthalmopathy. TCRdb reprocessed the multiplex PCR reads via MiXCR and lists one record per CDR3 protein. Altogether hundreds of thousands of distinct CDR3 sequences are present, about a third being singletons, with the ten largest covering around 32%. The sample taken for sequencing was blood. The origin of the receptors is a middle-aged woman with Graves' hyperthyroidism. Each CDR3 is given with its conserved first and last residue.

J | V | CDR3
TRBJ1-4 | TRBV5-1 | CASNPGTGDNGEKLFF
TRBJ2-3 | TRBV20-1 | CSASRVERDTQYF
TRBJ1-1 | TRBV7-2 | CASGSPPSTEAFF
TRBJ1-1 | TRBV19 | CASSPGDRGRAFF
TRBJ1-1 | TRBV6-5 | CASSPQRGNTEAFF
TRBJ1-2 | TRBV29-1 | CSAGTDYGYTF
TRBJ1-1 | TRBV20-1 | CSARPLAGATYTEAFF
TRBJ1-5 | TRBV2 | CASSEIQGSQHF
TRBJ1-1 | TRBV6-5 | CASRMGQIPNTEAFF
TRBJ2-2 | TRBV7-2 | CASSLVLSGGAGELFF
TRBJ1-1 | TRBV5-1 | CASTLTRGMNTEAFF
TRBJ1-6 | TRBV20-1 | CSARERMTSGYFGSPLHF
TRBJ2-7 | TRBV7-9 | CASSFRTSGGGDRPYEQYF
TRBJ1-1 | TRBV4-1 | CASSPQLNTEAFF
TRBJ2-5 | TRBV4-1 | CASSQGAGGETQYF
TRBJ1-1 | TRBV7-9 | CASSQPLGAEAFF
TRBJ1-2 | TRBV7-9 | CASSRVNYGYTF